Shown below are 32 T cell receptor beta chains from a single sample sequenced in a study of neoadjuvant anti-PD-1 for oral cavity cancer. Libraries were prepared by immunoSEQ multiplex PCR; TCRdb keeps only in-frame clonotypes and omits some of them. Of fewer than 90,000 clones in the sample, roughly four fifths were seen once. Sequencing used PBMCs, obtained before nivolumab (anti-PD-1) treatment. The receptors originated from a person between 40 and 79 years old with oral cavity squamous cell carcinoma.

About this clone itself: The same CDR3 also results from other DNA sequences found in this sample. The rearrangement joins TRBV7-9 to TRBJ2-5; 9 positions match TRBD1. Germline trimming cut 5 bases from V and 2 bases from J; bases unmatched to any gene: 3. This CDR3 spans 14 amino acids. Germline-derived CDR1 and CDR2 are SEHNR and FQNEAQ (reference sequence). The CDR3 is CASSLGTGQETQYF. DNA of the CDR3: TGTGCCAGCAGCCTAGGGACAGGGCAAGAGACCCAGTACTTC.

The genes are TRBV4-1 and TRBJ1-1, with TRBD1 as a possible D gene (6 bases). The CDR3 spans 15 residues. The V end lost 8 bases, the J end lost 2 bases, and 18 bases lay between the germline ends. The germline CDR1 and CDR2 sequences are MGHRA and YSYEKL. CDR3 sequence: CASQSGDTFNTEAFF. The DNA for the CDR3 is TGCGCCAGCCAATCAGGGGACACCTTCAACACTGAAGCTTTCTTT.

The V and J genes are TRBV2 and TRBJ2-7, with D perhaps given as TRBD1 or TRBD2 (5 bases each). This CDR3 has 14 residues. The V gene's germline CDR1 is SNHLY and CDR2 FYNNEI. V lost 8 bases, J lost 5 bases, and 19 bases lay in between. This CDR3 reads CASGTGTLGHEQYF. The CDR3 nucleotides read TGTGCCAGCGGTACCGGGACCCTGGGGCACGAGCAGTACTTC.

The chain recombines TRBV7-9 with TRBJ2-1, with 9 bases that match TRBD2. The germline gives CDR1 SEHNR, CDR2 FQNEAQ (reference sequence). This CDR3 is 15 amino acids long. Trimming removed 5 bases from V and 9 bases from J; junction bases left unmatched: 11. The CDR3 loop is CASSPGTSLSGEQFF. The CDR3 DNA is TGTGCCAGCAGCCCAGGGACTAGCCTGTCGGGTGAGCAGTTCTTC.

On this clone itself: One end of the junction fails to match germline, which may point to a read error. This rearrangement joins TRBV29-1 to TRBJ2-1, with D possibly being TRBD1 or TRBD2 (6 bases each). The CDR3 has 15 residues. Per germline, CDR1 SQVTM and CDR2 ANQGSEA. The DNA for the CDR3 is TGCAGGGTTGCAGGGGTTGGGGGGACTTACAATGAGCAGTTCTTC. Translating gives CRVAGVGGTYNEQFF.

This clone was picked up a small number of times. The chain uses TRBV7-9 and TRBJ2-5; D is possibly TRBD2 (6 bases). Trimming shortened V by 5 bases and J by 4 bases, and 14 bases separated the two germline ends. Germline V CDR1 and CDR2: SEHNR, FQNEAQ (reference sequence). The CDR3 extends over 14 amino acids. The CDR3 nucleotides read TGTGCCAGCAGCCCCGGGGGTGTGAGAGAGACCCAGTACTTC. It specifies CASSPGGVRETQYF.

The chain carries TRBV6-5 and TRBJ2-7; D unresolved. The CDR3 is 12 amino acids. V shed 6 bases and J shed 6 bases, with 12 bases lying between them. Germline values: CDR1 MNHEY, CDR2 SVGAGI. CDR3 DNA: TGTGCCAGCAGACCCAGTGCAGGCGAGCAGTACTTC. Translated, it gives CASRPSAGEQYF.

The table lists this clone with a count of one. V is TRBV6-1 and J is TRBJ1-1, with D possibly matching TRBD1 (6 bases). The CDR3 extends over 15 amino acids. The V gene's germline CDR1 is MNHNS and CDR2 SASEGT. Trimming stripped 6 bases from V and 1 base from J, with 15 bases between. This CDR3 reads CASSGGDTGNTEAFF. CDR3 nucleotide sequence: TGTGCCAGCAGCGGGGGGGACACAGGGAACACTGAAGCTTTCTTT.

CDR3 DNA: TGTGCCATCAGTGAGTCCATGGGGTGGAATCAGCCCCAGCATTTT. Translated: CAISESMGWNQPQHF. This rearrangement joins TRBV10-3 to TRBJ1-5; no reliable D call. Looked up from germline, CDR1 is ENHRY and CDR2 is SYGVKD. This CDR3 contains 15 residues. V lost 0 bases, J lost 4 bases, and 10 bases lay in between.

The V gene is TRBV30, the J gene TRBJ2-6, with D unclear. There are 14 residues in the CDR3. V shed 1 base and J shed 2 bases, with 6 bases lying between them. Germline lookup yields CDR1 GTSNPN and CDR2 SVGIG (reference sequence). The CDR3 sequence is CAWSENAGANVLTF. The DNA of the CDR3 is TGTGCCTGGAGTGAAAATGCTGGGGCCAACGTCCTGACTTTC.

This chain connects TRBV5-4 to TRBJ2-2; D ambiguous. This CDR3 contains 14 residues. The V gene lost 5 bases and the J gene lost 0 bases, with 8 bases spanning the gap. CDR1 SGHNT and CDR2 YYREEE come from the germline V gene (reference sequence). Here the CDR3 reads CASRVTPNTGELFF. The CDR3 DNA is TGTGCCAGCAGGGTGACACCGAACACCGGGGAGCTGTTTTTT.

The V and J genes are TRBV6-1 and TRBJ2-2; D ambiguous. The CDR3 runs 14 residues. Germline CDR1 and CDR2: MNHNS and SASEGT. The V end was cut by 8 bases, the J end by 6 bases, with 16 bases between. CDR3 loop: CASWVGSRAGELFF. CDR3 bases: TGTGCCAGCTGGGTGGGCAGCCGTGCCGGGGAGCTGTTTTTT.

The CDR3 reads CAISGTSFEQYF. DNA of the CDR3: TGTGCCATCAGTGGGACTAGCTTCGAGCAGTACTTC. The chain employs TRBV10-3 and TRBJ2-7; TRBD2 aligns across 8 bases. CDR3 length: 12 residues. The germline gives CDR1 ENHRY, CDR2 SYGVKD. V shed 4 bases and J 6 bases; nucleotides not matched to a gene: 2.

The chain combines TRBV30 with TRBJ1-3, with D perhaps TRBD1 (5 bases). This CDR3 is 13 amino acids long. From germline, CDR1 is GTSNPN and CDR2 SVGIG (reference sequence). V was cut by 4 bases and J by 2 bases, with 9 bases left in between. The CDR3 DNA is TGTGCCTGGAACCGGGACGCTGGAAACACCATATATTTT. Translation gives CAWNRDAGNTIYF.

The J gene is TRBJ1-5, the V gene TRBV7-8; 10 nucleotides agree with TRBD1. Germline CDR1 SGHVS, CDR2 FQNEAQ. V shed 5 bases and J 4 bases; nucleotides not matched to a gene: 8. This CDR3 is built from 16 residues. Here the CDR3 DNA reads TGTGCCAGCAGCCCCCGTTCGGGACAGGGGAATCAGCCCCAGCATTTT. Translated: CASSPRSGQGNQPQHF.

The rearrangement uses TRBV5-4 and TRBJ2-7, with 15 bases lining up with TRBD2. Germline loops: CDR1 SGHNT, CDR2 YYREEE (reference sequence). Losses at the gene ends were 3 bases for V and 3 bases for J; bases not matched to a gene: 7. The CDR3 is 17 amino acids. The CDR3 coding sequence is TGTGCCAGCAGCTCTGGACTAGCGGGAGGGCGGGTCTACGAGCAGTACTTC. Translated: CASSSGLAGGRVYEQYF.

This clone was detected only once. V is TRBV6-5 and J is TRBJ2-3; perhaps D is TRBD1 or TRBD2 (5 bases each). Germline CDR1 MNHEY, CDR2 SVGAGI. The CDR3 length is 16 residues. V shed 0 bases and J shed 3 bases, with 13 bases lying between them. The CDR3 DNA reads TGTGCCAGCAGTTACTCGAAGGGGAGTAGGACAGATACGCAGTATTTT. It yields the protein CASSYSKGSRTDTQYF.

The chain links TRBV2 to TRBJ1-1; a weak D match, TRBD1 (5 bases). Germline V CDR1 and CDR2: SNHLY, FYNNEI. Deletions cut 0 bases from V and 5 bases from J, with 10 bases between. The CDR3 has 14 residues. The CDR3, as DNA: TGTGCCAGCAGTGAAGCGGGACGGATGACTGAAGCTTTCTTT. Translated: CASSEAGRMTEAFF.

The chain recombines TRBV5-1 with TRBJ2-3; 8 positions match TRBD2. The length of the CDR3 is 15 residues. Per germline, CDR1 SGHRS and CDR2 YFSETQ. Losses at the gene ends were 4 bases for V and 6 bases for J; bases not matched to a gene: 10. DNA for the CDR3: TGCGCCAGCAGCAACGACGGGAGGGCCATGGATACGCAGTATTTT. It is translated as CASSNDGRAMDTQYF. Filled out from reference TRBV5-1 and TRBJ2-3, the complete variable domain reads KAGVTQTPRYLIKTRGQQVTLSCSPISGHRSVSWYQQTPGQGLQFLFEYFSETQRNKGNFPGRFSGRQFSNSRSEMNVSTLELGDSALYLCASSNDGRAMDTQYFGPGTRLTVL.

V usage is TRBV5-1 and J usage is TRBJ2-7, with 7 bases aligning to TRBD1. Germline assignment: CDR1 SGHRS and CDR2 YFSETQ. Germline trimming cut 1 base from V and 2 bases from J; bases unmatched to any gene: 6. The CDR3 is made up of 15 amino acids. CDR3 coding DNA: TGCGCCAGCAGCTTGATAGGCGACAGGGCCTACGAGCAGTACTTC. As protein: CASSLIGDRAYEQYF. The full variable domain, completed using reference TRBV5-1 and TRBJ2-7, is KAGVTQTPRYLIKTRGQQVTLSCSPISGHRSVSWYQQTPGQGLQFLFEYFSETQRNKGNFPGRFSGRQFSNSRSEMNVSTLELGDSALYLCASSLIGDRAYEQYFGPGTRLTVT.

The rearrangement links TRBV5-5 to TRBJ1-2; D unresolved. The length of the CDR3 is 15 residues. Germline V CDR1 and CDR2: SGHKS, YYEKEE (reference sequence). V lost 1 base and J lost 4, with 14 bases in between. CDR3 sequence: CASSLSIAGSYGYTF. CDR3 DNA sequence: TGTGCCAGCAGCTTGAGTATCGCGGGGAGCTATGGCTACACCTTC.

The chain joins TRBV7-2 to TRBJ2-3; D not certain. In germline, CDR1 is SGHTA, CDR2 FQGNSA. The CDR3 consists of 13 residues. V lost 0 bases to trimming and J lost 2 bases, with 3 bases between them. The CDR3, as DNA: TGTGCCAGCAGCTTAGCGAACACAGATACGCAGTATTTT. It is translated as CASSLANTDTQYF. The entire variable domain, with the rest obtained from reference TRBV7-2 and TRBJ2-3, is as follows: GAGVSQSPSNKVTEKGKDVELRCDPISGHTALYWYRQSLGQGLEFLIYFQGNSAPDKSGLPSDRFSAERTGGSVSTLTIQRTQQEDSAVYLCASSLANTDTQYFGPGTRLTVL.

This chain joins TRBV19 and TRBJ1-5, with D perhaps matching TRBD1 (5 bases). This CDR3 comprises 15 residues. Trimming took off 6 bases at V and 6 bases at J, with 18 bases between the two ends. Germline CDR1 reads LNHDA; CDR2 reads SQIVND (reference sequence). CDR3 in amino acids: CASRAMGGTSQPQHF. Written as DNA, the CDR3 is TGTGCCAGTAGAGCCATGGGGGGTACAAGTCAGCCCCAGCATTTT.

This rearrangement joins TRBV6-1 to TRBJ2-5; 11 positions agree with TRBD1. There are 17 residues in the CDR3. V was clipped by 3 bases and J by 5 bases; unmatched bases: 11. Looked up from germline, CDR1 is MNHNS and CDR2 is SASEGT. The CDR3 loop is CASSEGFGTGGRETQYF. The CDR3 nucleotides are TGTGCCAGCAGTGAGGGATTTGGGACAGGGGGTCGGGAGACCCAGTACTTC.

The genes are TRBV27 and TRBJ2-1; the D gene is possibly TRBD2 (5 bases). This CDR3 is built from 14 residues. V shed 5 bases and J shed 0 bases, with 8 bases lying between them. Looked up from germline, CDR1 is MNHEY and CDR2 is SMNVEV (reference sequence). The CDR3 sequence is CASSLSGSYNEQFF. CDR3 nucleotide sequence: TGTGCCAGCAGTCTCAGCGGCTCCTACAATGAGCAGTTCTTC.

In regard to this clone: As the CDR3 is not closed by the conserved phenylalanine or tryptophan, this likely results from a read error. It is unclear where the CDR3 begins or ends on the DNA, so no DNA is shown, and the CDR3 is as TCRdb lists it. The chain carries TRBV13 and TRBJ1-3; TRBD1 is the table's D call and was not checked against the DNA. The CDR3 is 12 amino acids in total, end residues counted. Germline CDR1 is PRHDT and CDR2 is FYEKMQ (reference sequence). CDR3: CASSLRIRQAQG.

This chain links TRBV7-6 with TRBJ2-7; the match to TRBD1 covers 9 bases. CDR1 and CDR2 from the germline V gene are SGHVS and FNYEAQ. The CDR3 is 17 amino acids. Trimming took 4 bases from V and 4 from J; bases not matched to a gene: 14. The CDR3 sequence: CASSSLDTGTGFYEQYF. DNA for the CDR3: TGTGCCAGCAGCTCGCTAGATACCGGGACAGGGTTTTACGAGCAGTACTTC.

This clone has only one observation. The V call is TRBV6-5, the J call TRBJ1-5; a possible D gene is TRBD1 (5 bases). In germline, CDR1 is MNHEY, CDR2 SVGAGI. The V end was cut by 3 bases, the J end by 9 bases, with 9 bases between. CDR3 length: 12 residues. The CDR3 spells CASSYGGGPQHF. The DNA of the CDR3 is TGTGCCAGCAGTTATGGGGGTGGGCCCCAGCATTTT.

This chain links TRBV6-5 with TRBJ1-1; 9 positions match TRBD1. The J segment lost 1 base and the V segment lost 6 bases, leaving 6 bases of the junction unmatched. The CDR3 sequence is 15 residues long. Germline CDR1 is MNHEY and CDR2 is SVGAGI. The CDR3, as DNA: TGTGCCAGCAGGGGACAGGGTTGGGGGAACACTGAAGCTTTCTTT. This translates into CASRGQGWGNTEAFF.

This rearrangement joins TRBV11-2 to TRBJ2-2; 7 nucleotides align to TRBD2. This CDR3 is built from 16 residues. Losses at the gene ends were 3 bases for V and 6 bases for J; bases not matched to a gene: 10. Germline values: CDR1 SGHAT, CDR2 FQNNGV. The CDR3 reads CASSLGGSYRSGELFF. CDR3 nucleotides: TGTGCCAGCAGCTTGGGCGGGAGTTATCGATCCGGGGAGCTGTTTTTT.

This clone came up a few times. The chain combines TRBV20-1 with TRBJ1-1, with unresolved D. The germline V gene has CDR1 DFQATT and CDR2 SNEGSKA (reference sequence). This CDR3 has 11 residues. Trimming removed 5 bases from V and 3 bases from J, with 7 bases in between. In DNA form, the CDR3 reads TGCAGTGCTGCCCCCGACACTGAAGCTTTCTTT. It specifies CSAAPDTEAFF.

The rearrangement uses TRBV6-1 and TRBJ2-7; D gene unclear. Per germline, CDR1 MNHNS and CDR2 SASEGT. Trimming removed 3 bases from V and 1 base from J, with 10 bases in between. This CDR3 is 14 amino acids long. CDR3: CASSDPRGSYEQYF. For the CDR3, the DNA is TGTGCCAGCAGTGACCCCCGCGGATCCTACGAGCAGTACTTC.